This paragraph reports one T cell receptor (beta chain). Noted time point: persistent/refractory GD, antithyroid drugs over 5 years with positive TRAb. PBMCs were the source of the RNA used for TCR sequencing. The data originate from a study of regulatory T cells in long-lasting Graves disease. V shed 0 bases and J shed 4 bases, with 13 bases lying between them. This CDR3 spans 15 amino acids. The germline V gene has CDR1 LNHNV and CDR2 YYDKDF (reference sequence). According to the study, TCR beta libraries were built with iRepertoire HTBI primers and CDR3-region Arm-PCR. TCRdb fed the multiplex PCR reads into MiXCR, producing one record per CDR3 protein. This sample has roughly 400,000 distinct CDR3 sequences, with less than 25% found just once.

The specimen was peripheral blood mononuclear cells (PBMCs), collected when the disease was refractory, from a patient treated with antithyroid drugs. This receptor was obtained from a female donor with Graves disease. The chain uses TRBV15 and TRBJ2-7; D is undetermined. The CDR3 DNA reads TGTGCCACCAGCAGAGACCCCCTGGCCCAATACGAGCAGTACTTC. Protein sequence: CATSRDPLAQYEQYF.